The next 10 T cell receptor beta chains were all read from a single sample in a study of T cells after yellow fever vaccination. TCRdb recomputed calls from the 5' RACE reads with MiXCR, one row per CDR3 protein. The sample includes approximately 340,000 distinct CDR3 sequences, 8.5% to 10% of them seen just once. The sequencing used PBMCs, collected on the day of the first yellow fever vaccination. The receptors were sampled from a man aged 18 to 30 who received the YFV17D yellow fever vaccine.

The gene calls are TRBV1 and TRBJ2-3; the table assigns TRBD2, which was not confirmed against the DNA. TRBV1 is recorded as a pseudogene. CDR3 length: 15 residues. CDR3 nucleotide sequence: TGCACCAGCAGCCCTTTACCGGGACTAAAAGATACGCAGTATTTT. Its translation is CTSSPLPGLKDTQYF.

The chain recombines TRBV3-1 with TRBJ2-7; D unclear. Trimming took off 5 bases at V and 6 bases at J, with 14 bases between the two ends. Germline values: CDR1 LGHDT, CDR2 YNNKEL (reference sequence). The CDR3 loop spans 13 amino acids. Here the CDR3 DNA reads TGTGCCAGCAGCTACGCAGTGGTCTCCGAGCAGTACTTC. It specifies CASSYAVVSEQYF.

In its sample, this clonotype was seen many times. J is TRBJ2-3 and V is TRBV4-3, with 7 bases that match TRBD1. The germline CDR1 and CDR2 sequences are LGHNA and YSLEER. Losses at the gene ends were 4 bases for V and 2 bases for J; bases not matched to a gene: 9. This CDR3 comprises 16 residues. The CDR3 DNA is TGCGCCAGCAGCCCTGGGACAGAGCGTTCCACAGATACGCAGTATTTT. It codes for CASSPGTERSTDTQYF.

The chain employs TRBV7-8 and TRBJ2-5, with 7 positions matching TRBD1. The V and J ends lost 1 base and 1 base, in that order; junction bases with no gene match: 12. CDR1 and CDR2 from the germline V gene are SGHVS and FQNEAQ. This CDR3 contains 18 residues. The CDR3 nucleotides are TGTGCCAGCAGCTTAGTAATTTTGACAGGGCTTATCCAAGAGACCCAGTACTTC. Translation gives CASSLVILTGLIQETQYF.

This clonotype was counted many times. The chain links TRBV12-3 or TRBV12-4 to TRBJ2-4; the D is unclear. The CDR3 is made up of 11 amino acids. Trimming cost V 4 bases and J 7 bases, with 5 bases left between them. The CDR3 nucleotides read TGTGCCAGCAGTTGGTATAACATTCAGTACTTC. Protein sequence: CASSWYNIQYF.

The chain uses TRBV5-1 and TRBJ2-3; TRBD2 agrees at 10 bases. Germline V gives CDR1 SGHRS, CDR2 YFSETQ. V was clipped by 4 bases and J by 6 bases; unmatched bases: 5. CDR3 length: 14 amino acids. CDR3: CASSPPSGGDTQYF. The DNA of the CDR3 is TGCGCCAGCAGCCCCCCTAGCGGGGGCGATACGCAGTATTTT.

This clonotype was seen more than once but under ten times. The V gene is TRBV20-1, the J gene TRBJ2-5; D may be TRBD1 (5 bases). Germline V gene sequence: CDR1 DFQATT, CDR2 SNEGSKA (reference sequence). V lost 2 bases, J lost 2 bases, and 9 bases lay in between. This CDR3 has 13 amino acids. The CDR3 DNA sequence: TGCAGTGCTAGACAGACAGCGCAAGAGACCCAGTACTTC. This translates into CSARQTAQETQYF.

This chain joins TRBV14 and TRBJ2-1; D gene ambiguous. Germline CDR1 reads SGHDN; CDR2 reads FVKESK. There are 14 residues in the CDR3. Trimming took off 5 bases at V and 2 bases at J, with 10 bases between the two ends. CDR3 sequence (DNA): TGTGCCAGCAGCTATTTGAACACCTACAATGAGCAGTTCTTC. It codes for CASSYLNTYNEQFF.

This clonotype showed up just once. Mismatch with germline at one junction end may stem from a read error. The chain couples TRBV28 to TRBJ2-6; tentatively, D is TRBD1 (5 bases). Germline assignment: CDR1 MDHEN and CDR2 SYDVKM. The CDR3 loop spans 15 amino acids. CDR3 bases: TGTGCCAGCAGTTTGGGTGGGCAAGGGGCCAGCGTCCTGACTTTC. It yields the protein CASSLGGQGASVLTF. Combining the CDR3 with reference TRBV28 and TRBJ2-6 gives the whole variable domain DVKVTQSSRYLVKRTGEKVFLECVQDMDHENMFWYRQDPGLGLRLIYFSYDVKMKEKGDIPEGYSVSREKKERFSLILESASTNQTSMYLCASSLGGQGASVLTFGAGSRLTVL.

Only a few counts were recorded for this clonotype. In DNA form, the CDR3 reads TGTGCCAGCAGCCCGACTAGCGCCCTATCCAATGAGCAGTTCTTC. This translates into CASSPTSALSNEQFF. The V call is TRBV4-2, the J call TRBJ2-1, with 8 bases lining up with TRBD2. Losses at the gene ends were 4 bases for V and 6 bases for J; bases not matched to a gene: 8. There are 15 residues in the CDR3. CDR1 is LGHNA and CDR2 is YNFKEQ in the germline V gene.